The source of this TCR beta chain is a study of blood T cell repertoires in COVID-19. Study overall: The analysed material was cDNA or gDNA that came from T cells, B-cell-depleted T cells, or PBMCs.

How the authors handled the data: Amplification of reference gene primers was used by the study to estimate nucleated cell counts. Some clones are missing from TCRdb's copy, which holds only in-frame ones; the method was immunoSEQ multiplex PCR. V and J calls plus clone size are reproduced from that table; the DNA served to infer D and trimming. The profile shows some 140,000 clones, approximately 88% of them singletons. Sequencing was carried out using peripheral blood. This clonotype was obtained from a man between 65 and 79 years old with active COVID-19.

The CDR3 here is CASSLRRLWTEAFF. The CDR3 DNA reads TGTGCCAGCAGTTTACGGAGGTTATGGACTGAAGCTTTCTTT. The chain uses TRBV28 and TRBJ1-1; D gene uncertain. Germline V CDR1 and CDR2: MDHEN, SYDVKM. Trimming cost V 2 bases and J 5 bases, with 12 bases left between them. CDR3 length equals 14 residues.